The 16 T cell receptor beta chains in this list originate from one sample, sequenced in a study of Ad26.COV2.S vaccination and SARS-CoV-2 variants. The treatment denotes: roughly 19 received Ad26.COV2.S at low or high dose, single or two shots; 5 received placebo; per-sample allocation not given. Collection of the samples took place on day 63 after the first injection of vaccine or placebo. Profiled with immunoSEQ multiplex PCR; TCRdb holds only in-frame clones, not every one. The sample lists hundreds of thousands of clones; around 87% were seen once. The starting material was peripheral blood, obtained in a trial of Ad26.COV2.S vaccine versus placebo. The receptors originated from a person between 18 and 65 years old who received the Ad26.COV2.S COVID-19 vaccine or a placebo.

A single count supports this clone. In DNA form, the CDR3 reads TGTGCCAGCAGCACACAGGTGGGGAACACTGAAGCTTTCTTT. It codes for CASSTQVGNTEAFF. The chain employs TRBV3-1 (or the pseudogene TRBV3-2) and TRBJ1-1, with a possible D match to TRBD1 (5 bases). Between the trimmed V and J ends, which lost 5 bases and 1 base, there was a span of 11 bases. CDR1 is LGHDT, CDR2 YNNKEL, per germline (reference sequence). The CDR3 loop spans 14 amino acids.

In its sample, this clone was seen once. The gene calls are TRBV9 and TRBJ2-1, with D tentatively TRBD2 (5 bases). CDR1 is SGDLS and CDR2 is YYNGEE in the germline V gene. This CDR3 has 16 residues. V was clipped by 2 bases and J by 2 bases, with 14 bases between them. The CDR3: CASSVSSGFPYNEQFF. CDR3 coding DNA: TGTGCCAGCAGCGTCAGCAGCGGTTTTCCCTACAATGAGCAGTTCTTC.

For this clone: Different DNA sequences within this sample yield the same CDR3. The chain uses TRBV11-2 and TRBJ1-1; D ambiguous. Trimming shortened V by 5 bases and J by 0 bases, and 7 bases separated the two germline ends. The CDR3 extends over 13 amino acids. The V gene's germline CDR1 is SGHAT and CDR2 FQNNGV. The CDR3 nucleotides read TGTGCCAGCAGCCCTCAAATGAACACTGAAGCTTTCTTT. It translates to CASSPQMNTEAFF.

This clone turned up a few times. The chain uses TRBV7-2 and TRBJ2-7, with 9 bases fitting TRBD1. The CDR3 extends over 14 amino acids. V was pared by 5 bases and J by 5 bases, with 7 bases of the junction left unmatched. In germline, CDR1 is SGHTA, CDR2 FQGNSA. This chain's CDR3 is CASSRGQGHDEQYF. CDR3 nucleotides: TGTGCCAGCAGCAGAGGACAGGGGCACGACGAGCAGTACTTC.

This chain joins TRBV4-1 and TRBJ2-7; TRBD2 might be the D (6 bases). Trimming stripped 4 bases from V and 0 bases from J, with 10 bases between. The CDR3 has 14 amino acids. CDR1 MGHRA and CDR2 YSYEKL come from the germline V gene. The CDR3 nucleotides are TGCGCCAGCAGCCCGGGACTTCTCTCCTACGAGCAGTACTTC. It translates to CASSPGLLSYEQYF.

The J gene is TRBJ1-2, the V gene TRBV28, with no clear D. Trimming cost V 8 bases and J 7 bases, with 14 bases left between them. Germline CDR1 and CDR2: MDHEN and SYDVKM. The CDR3 runs 12 residues. This chain's CDR3 is CASGLVGIGYTF. Here the CDR3 DNA reads TGTGCCAGCGGCTTAGTGGGAATTGGCTACACCTTC.

J is TRBJ1-4 and V is TRBV6-5; the D is unclear. This CDR3 region has 15 residues. Per the germline V gene, CDR1 is MNHEY and CDR2 is SVGAGI. Trimming removed 6 bases from V and 0 bases from J, with 11 bases in between. CDR3 DNA sequence: TGTGCCAGCAGCCTCCAAGTAGCAACTAATGAAAAACTGTTTTTT. Its translation: CASSLQVATNEKLFF.

About this clone: Distinct nucleotide sequences in the sample also encode this CDR3. The chain links TRBV12-3 or TRBV12-4 to TRBJ2-7; 7 bases align to TRBD2. The CDR3 covers 12 residues. Trimming at V came to 1 base and at J to 6 bases, leaving 0 bases not matched to a gene. CDR3: CASSLGGGEQYF. In DNA, the CDR3 is TGTGCCAGCAGTTTAGGGGGGGGCGAGCAGTACTTC.

The chain is built from TRBV15 and TRBJ2-3, with D possibly being TRBD1 or TRBD2 (6 bases each). V gave up 4 bases and J gave up 3 bases, with 8 bases separating them. CDR3 size: 13 residues. Germline V CDR1 and CDR2: LNHNV, YYDKDF (reference sequence). In nucleotides, the CDR3 is TGTGCCACCAGCACGGGGGCTACAGATACGCAGTATTTT. Amino acids: CATSTGATDTQYF.

The J gene is TRBJ1-1, the V gene TRBV30; D gene unclear. Germline V CDR1 and CDR2: GTSNPN, SVGIG (reference sequence). V was pared by 5 bases and J by 1 base, with 8 bases between. CDR3 length: 12 residues. CDR3 nucleotides: TGTGCCTGGGTTTGGGGGAACACTGAAGCTTTCTTT. It encodes CAWVWGNTEAFF.

The genes are TRBV4-1 and TRBJ1-1, with TRBD1 matching 7 bases. The CDR3 has 14 amino acids. Germline V gene lookup returns CDR1 MGHRA and CDR2 YSYEKL. The ends lost 3 bases at V and 5 bases at J; junction bases unmatched: 6. This CDR3 is CASSHRTGQTEAFF. CDR3 coding DNA: TGCGCCAGCAGCCATAGGACAGGTCAAACTGAAGCTTTCTTT.

The V gene is TRBV10-3, the J gene TRBJ2-6; D unclear. There are 15 residues in the CDR3. The germline V and J ends were trimmed by 7 bases and 2 bases, with 12 bases remaining between them. The V gene's germline CDR1 is ENHRY and CDR2 SYGVKD. In DNA, the CDR3 is TGTGCCATCACCCCCGGCCCGGCTGGGGCCAACGTCCTGACTTTC. It codes for CAITPGPAGANVLTF.

A word on this clone: Distinct nucleotide sequences in the sample also encode this CDR3. V gene TRBV20-1 combines with J gene TRBJ1-1; possibly TRBD1 for D (5 bases). This CDR3 region has 11 residues. Per germline, CDR1 DFQATT and CDR2 SNEGSKA (reference sequence). V was clipped by 3 bases and J by 5 bases, with 7 bases between them. The CDR3 loop is CSARGGTEAFF. The DNA for the CDR3 is TGCAGTGCTAGGGGGGGTACTGAAGCTTTCTTT.

The rearrangement links TRBV5-8 to TRBJ2-4; tentative D call: TRBD1 (6 bases). In germline, CDR1 is SGHTS, CDR2 YDEGEE. V was trimmed by 0 bases and J by 1 base, leaving 8 bases between them. The CDR3 runs 15 residues. CDR3 amino acids: CASSLVQGAKNIQYF. CDR3 sequence (DNA): TGTGCCAGCAGCTTGGTGCAGGGGGCCAAAAACATTCAGTACTTC.

The genes are TRBV6-5 and TRBJ1-1; D is undetermined. V was clipped by 5 bases and J by 1 base, with 8 bases between them. CDR3 length equals 13 residues. The germline V gene encodes CDR1 MNHEY and CDR2 SVGAGI. The CDR3 coding sequence is TGTGCCAGCAGTCGAACTCGGAACACTGAAGCTTTCTTT. Amino acid sequence: CASSRTRNTEAFF.

V and J are TRBV6-1 and TRBJ2-1; possibly TRBD1 or TRBD2 for D (6 bases each). Germline CDR1 is MNHNS and CDR2 is SASEGT. V lost 1 base, J lost 6 bases, and 13 bases lay in between. The CDR3 has 15 residues. In DNA form, the CDR3 reads TGTGCCAGCAGTGAAGTTACGGGGGCTAGCAATGAGCAGTTCTTC. Protein: CASSEVTGASNEQFF.